Below are 21 T cell receptor beta chains sequenced from a single sample in a study of CD8 T cells in ankylosing spondylitis. TCRdb reprocessed the 5' RACE reads via MiXCR and lists one record per CDR3 protein. The sample gives around 770,000 distinct CDR3 sequences, 10% to 15% of which show up once; approximately 0.51% is in the top ten. What these receptors recognize is not known. Study results and caveats: Among TCR beta sequences, a motif of several highly homologous variants appeared characteristic of ankylosing spondylitis blood.

Sequenced: blood, either unsorted or a sorted T cell fraction (not recorded which). The receptors stem from a male donor with ankylosing spondylitis.

This clonotype was counted a few times. The chain uses TRBV10-2 and TRBJ1-1; D unresolved. This CDR3 is built from 14 residues. The germline CDR1 and CDR2 sequences are WSHSY and SAAADI. Trimming shortened V by 7 bases and J by 0 bases, and 12 bases separated the two germline ends. The CDR3 reads CASTIMNVNTEAFF. CDR3 coding DNA: TGCGCCAGCACCATAATGAACGTGAACACTGAAGCTTTCTTT.

This clonotype was counted between two and nine times. The rearrangement links TRBV4-3 to TRBJ2-1, with D unresolved. The CDR3 extends over 13 amino acids. The germline V and J ends were trimmed by 4 bases and 5 bases, with 9 bases remaining between them. Germline CDR1 is LGHNA and CDR2 is YSLEER. CDR3 nucleotide sequence: TGCGCCAGCAGCCTCCGTAGGAACAATGAGCAGTTCTTC. Residues: CASSLRRNNEQFF.

In its sample, this clonotype was seen many times. V is TRBV12-3 or TRBV12-4 and J is TRBJ2-7; D is undetermined. This CDR3 has 14 amino acids. Between the trimmed V and J ends, which lost 3 bases and 7 bases, there was a span of 16 bases. In nucleotides, the CDR3 is TGTGCCAGCAGTTTTCAGGTTTCTCTCGGGGAGCAGTACTTC. Translation gives CASSFQVSLGEQYF.

This clonotype was detected a few times. V is TRBV6-2 or TRBV6-3 and J is TRBJ1-6; D gene unclear. V was trimmed by 6 bases and J by 8 bases, leaving 17 bases between them. There are 15 residues in the CDR3. CDR1 is MNHEY, CDR2 SVGEGT, per germline. DNA of the CDR3: TGTGCCAGCAGCTGGCAATCCGGTGCTGATTCACCCCTCCACTTT. Protein sequence: CASSWQSGADSPLHF.

Written as DNA, the CDR3 is TGCGCCAGCAGCCACTCCTCTAGCGGGAGCTACAATGAGCAGTTCTTC. Amino acid sequence: CASSHSSSGSYNEQFF. This rearrangement joins TRBV4-3 to TRBJ2-1; 10 bases line up with TRBD2. There are 16 residues in the CDR3. V lost 3 bases to trimming and J lost 3 bases; unmatched junction nucleotides: 5. The germline V gene encodes CDR1 LGHNA and CDR2 YSLEER.

The rearrangement joins TRBV7-9 to TRBJ1-1; D perhaps matches TRBD1 (6 bases). Trimming cost V 5 bases and J 0 bases, with 16 bases left between them. This CDR3 spans 16 amino acids. Looked up from germline, CDR1 is SEHNR and CDR2 is FQNEAQ (reference sequence). CDR3 loop: CASSAISTGMNTEAFF. CDR3 DNA sequence: TGTGCCAGCAGCGCAATTTCGACAGGAATGAACACTGAAGCTTTCTTT.

This clonotype was detected only a few times. The V and J genes are TRBV6-2 or TRBV6-3 and TRBJ1-2; D gene uncertain. The CDR3 is 14 amino acids. Between the trimmed V and J ends, which lost 2 bases and 0 bases, there was a span of 7 bases. CDR1 MNHEY and CDR2 SVGEGT come from the germline V gene. The DNA for the CDR3 is TGTGCCAGCAGTTACGAGACCTCTAACTATGGCTACACCTTC. Translating it yields CASSYETSNYGYTF.

This chain uses TRBV20-1 with TRBJ1-6; D unclear. V gave up 3 bases and J gave up 5 bases, with 8 bases separating them. This CDR3 has 13 amino acids. Germline assignment: CDR1 DFQATT and CDR2 SNEGSKA (reference sequence). CDR3 loop: CSASAGNNSPLHF. The DNA for the CDR3 is TGCAGTGCTAGCGCGGGGAATAATTCACCCCTCCACTTT.

This clonotype was seen only a few times. The chain combines TRBV5-1 with TRBJ2-1; the D call may be TRBD1 or TRBD2 (6 bases each). The V end lost 7 bases, the J end lost 4 bases, and 18 bases lay between the germline ends. Germline V gives CDR1 SGHRS, CDR2 YFSETQ. The CDR3 consists of 15 residues. The DNA of the CDR3 is TGCGCCAGCCGAGGCGGAGGGGGGTTGTACAATGAGCAGTTCTTC. Its translation is CASRGGGGLYNEQFF.

Many counts were recorded for this clonotype. V and J are TRBV7-2 and TRBJ2-3; no reliable D call. This CDR3 has 12 amino acids. V lost 6 bases to trimming and J lost 4 bases, with 8 bases between them. CDR1 is SGHTA, CDR2 FQGNSA, per germline. CDR3 nucleotides: TGTGCCAGCAGTTTACTGCCAGATACGCAGTATTTT. Its translation is CASSLLPDTQYF.

At least ten counts were recorded for this clonotype. This chain uses TRBV5-1 with TRBJ2-5; D unresolved. V lost 4 bases and J 1 base, leaving 5 bases between the germline ends. CDR1 SGHRS and CDR2 YFSETQ come from the germline V gene. The length of the CDR3 is 12 residues. The CDR3 spells CASSRLQETQYF. CDR3 sequence (DNA): TGCGCCAGCAGCCGCCTCCAAGAGACCCAGTACTTC.

A few counts support this clonotype. CDR3 protein: CASSLFGLAGSGELFF. As DNA, the CDR3 is TGCGCCAGCAGCTTGTTTGGACTAGCGGGGTCCGGGGAGCTGTTTTTT. This rearrangement joins TRBV5-1 to TRBJ2-2; the match to TRBD2 covers 12 bases. V dropped 1 base and J dropped 6; count of bases not matched to a gene: 4. Germline CDR1 reads SGHRS; CDR2 reads YFSETQ. This CDR3 is 16 amino acids long. The variable domain in full, completed from reference TRBV5-1 and TRBJ2-2, reads KAGVTQTPRYLIKTRGQQVTLSCSPISGHRSVSWYQQTPGQGLQFLFEYFSETQRNKGNFPGRFSGRQFSNSRSEMNVSTLELGDSALYLCASSLFGLAGSGELFFGEGSRLTVL.

Only a few counts were recorded for this clonotype. The chain couples TRBV5-1 to TRBJ2-3, with 11 bases fitting TRBD2. V was clipped by 1 base and J by 1 base; unmatched bases: 2. CDR1 is SGHRS and CDR2 is YFSETQ in the germline V gene. This CDR3 has 16 amino acids. In DNA form, the CDR3 reads TGCGCCAGCAGCTTGCTGACTAGCGGGGGCACAGATACGCAGTATTTT. It is translated as CASSLLTSGGTDTQYF. The full variable domain, rest sourced from reference TRBV5-1 and TRBJ2-3, is KAGVTQTPRYLIKTRGQQVTLSCSPISGHRSVSWYQQTPGQGLQFLFEYFSETQRNKGNFPGRFSGRQFSNSRSEMNVSTLELGDSALYLCASSLLTSGGTDTQYFGPGTRLTVL.

This clonotype was recorded a few times. This chain joins TRBV7-2 and TRBJ2-7, with 7 nucleotides matching TRBD2. The CDR3 has 15 amino acids. With 2 bases clipped from V and 0 bases from J, the junction kept 4 bases outside the gene matches. Germline V gene data show CDR1 as SGHTA and CDR2 as FQGNSA. CDR3 DNA sequence: TGTGCCAGCAGCTTAAACGGGGGGAGCTCCTACGAGCAGTACTTC. It encodes CASSLNGGSSYEQYF.

The table lists this clonotype with a few counts. V usage is TRBV6-1 and J usage is TRBJ1-1, with 11 bases lining up with TRBD1. This CDR3 comprises 20 residues. Trimming removed 5 bases from V and 2 bases from J; junction bases left unmatched: 19. Germline assignment: CDR1 MNHNS and CDR2 SASEGT. The CDR3 is CASSKAGTGGFTYGNTEAFF. DNA for the CDR3: TGTGCCAGCAGTAAGGCCGGGACAGGGGGTTTCACTTACGGAAACACTGAAGCTTTCTTT.

The rearrangement links TRBV6-2 or TRBV6-3 to TRBJ2-1, with D possibly being TRBD2 (5 bases). This CDR3 spans 13 amino acids. Germline CDR1 MNHEY, CDR2 SVGEGT. V was clipped by 2 bases and J by 9 bases, with 11 bases between them. The CDR3 loop is CASSYTKAVEQFF. The CDR3 DNA follows: TGTGCCAGCAGTTACACGAAAGCGGTTGAGCAGTTCTTC.

This chain connects TRBV18 to TRBJ1-4, with D tentatively TRBD1 (5 bases). Deletions cut 2 bases from V and 6 bases from J, with 10 bases between. Germline V lookup: CDR1 KGHSH, CDR2 LQKENI. The CDR3 loop spans 14 amino acids. In DNA, the CDR3 is TGTGCCAGCTCACCAAGGGGCTCCCATGAAAAACTGTTTTTT. This codes for CASSPRGSHEKLFF.

A few counts support this clonotype. The J gene is TRBJ2-7, the V gene TRBV7-8, with TRBD1 identical over 8 bases. CDR3 length: 16 amino acids. Trimming removed 2 bases from V and 4 bases from J; junction bases left unmatched: 10. Germline-derived CDR1 and CDR2 are SGHVS and FQNEAQ. CDR3 sequence: CASSLLKGRGLYEQYF. In DNA, the CDR3 is TGTGCCAGCAGCTTATTGAAGGGCAGGGGGCTGTACGAGCAGTACTTC.

This chain uses TRBV9 with TRBJ2-2; 10 bases line up with TRBD2. There are 16 residues in the CDR3. The ends lost 0 bases at V and 7 bases at J; junction bases unmatched: 6. From germline, CDR1 is SGDLS and CDR2 YYNGEE. The DNA for the CDR3 is TGTGCCAGCAGCGTAGAGGGGCTAGCGGGAGTCGGGGAGCTGTTTTTT. It is translated as CASSVEGLAGVGELFF.

There are a few counts of this clonotype. V gene TRBV5-1 combines with J gene TRBJ2-3; 9 nucleotides agree with TRBD2. The CDR3 loop spans 16 amino acids. The J segment lost 4 bases and the V segment lost 3 bases, leaving 9 bases of the junction unmatched. Per germline, CDR1 SGHRS and CDR2 YFSETQ. The CDR3, as DNA: TGCGCCAGCAGCTCCACGAGCGGGGGGCCTTCAGATACGCAGTATTTT. Translated: CASSSTSGGPSDTQYF.

The table lists this clonotype with a few counts. The J gene is TRBJ1-3, the V gene TRBV10-1; D ambiguous. Trimming left V 4 bases short and J 2 bases short, with 3 bases between. Per the germline V gene, CDR1 is WNHNN and CDR2 is SYGVQD (reference sequence). The CDR3 contains 12 residues. The CDR3 loop is CASSAAGNTIYF. The CDR3 nucleotides are TGCGCCAGCAGTGCTGCTGGAAACACCATATATTTT.